This T cell receptor (beta chain) was sequenced during a study of vaccination effects on CD4 cells after COVID-19. Findings of the study overall: Nearly all vaccine-induced clones in healthy recipients recognized only SARS-CoV-2.

Culture lasted around eleven days before CD4+ T cell isolation. With regard to this clone: Antigen unknown.

This CDR3 is 15 amino acids long. Germline V gene sequence: CDR1 SNHLY, CDR2 FYNNEI. The V and J ends lost 2 bases and 3 bases, in that order; junction bases with no gene match: 3. Clones were sequenced by immunoSEQ multiplex PCR, and TCRdb holds only the in-frame ones, with some missing. The top ten clones hold approximately 5% of a sample with tens of thousands of clones, 67% of them seen once. The source material was CD4+ T cells from PBMCs cultured without peptide, sampled before COVID-19 vaccination. This receptor was taken from a human donor who received a COVID-19 vaccine. The gene calls are TRBV2 and TRBJ2-3; 9 nucleotides match TRBD2. The CDR3 DNA sequence: TGTGCCAGCAGTGAATTTACTAGCGGGACAGATACGCAGTATTTT. This translates into CASSEFTSGTDTQYF.